What follows are 6 T cell receptor beta chains derived from one specimen sequenced in a study of OX40 agonist ivuxolimab in advanced cancers. Profiled with immunoSEQ multiplex PCR; TCRdb holds only in-frame clones, not every one. The table shows some 140,000 clones, with about 92% occurring only once. This material consisted of CD4+ or CD8+ T cells sorted from blood, taken in a trial of the OX40 agonist ivuxolimab. The receptor set was obtained from an adult with an advanced solid tumor such as melanoma, head and neck, liver or kidney cancer.

This rearrangement joins TRBV11-1 to TRBJ1-5; D perhaps matches TRBD1 (6 bases). CDR3 length: 15 amino acids. V was pared by 5 bases and J by 4 bases, with 15 bases between. The V gene's germline CDR1 is SGHAT and CDR2 FQDESV (reference sequence). The CDR3 reads CASSRSRGGNQPQHF. The DNA for the CDR3 is TGTGCCAGCAGCCGGAGCAGGGGTGGAAATCAGCCCCAGCATTTT.

This clone appeared a single time. The CDR3 here is CASRGTGRLFGQPQHF. In DNA form, the CDR3 reads TGTGCCAGCAGGGGGACAGGCAGGTTGTTTGGCCAGCCCCAGCATTTT. The chain joins TRBV2 to TRBJ1-5, with 8 positions matching TRBD1. The CDR3 is made up of 16 amino acids. V lost 6 bases to trimming and J lost 7 bases; unmatched junction nucleotides: 14. Germline V gene sequence: CDR1 SNHLY, CDR2 FYNNEI.

The genes are TRBV28 and TRBJ2-5, with TRBD2 as a possible D gene (7 bases). The V gene lost 2 bases and the J gene lost 0 bases, with 10 bases spanning the gap. Germline assignment: CDR1 MDHEN and CDR2 SYDVKM. The length of the CDR3 is 15 residues. In DNA, the CDR3 is TGTGCCAGCAGTTTAGGGGGGGGCTACCAAGAGACCCAGTACTTC. Translating gives CASSLGGGYQETQYF.

The chain employs TRBV7-3 and TRBJ1-2; D gene ambiguous. The CDR3 spans 11 residues. V was clipped by 4 bases and J by 8 bases, with 8 bases between them. CDR1 and CDR2 from the germline V gene are SGHTA and FQGTGA. The CDR3 coding sequence is TGTGCCAGCAGCTCCGGACTAGGCTACACCTTC. Residues: CASSSGLGYTF. Using reference TRBV7-3 and TRBJ1-2 for the parts outside the CDR3, the full variable domain is GAGVSQTPSNKVTEKGKYVELRCDPISGHTALYWYRQSLGQGPEFLIYFQGTGAADDSGLPNDRFFAVRPEGSVSTLKIQRTERGDSAVYLCASSSGLGYTFGSGTRLTVV.

The chain joins TRBV14 to TRBJ2-1, with D possibly matching TRBD2 (6 bases). CDR3 length: 14 amino acids. Germline V gives CDR1 SGHDN, CDR2 FVKESK. The germline V and J ends were trimmed by 5 bases and 9 bases, with 17 bases remaining between them. CDR3 DNA sequence: TGTGCCAGCAGCTTTGGGACTTCTGTGGGTGAGCAGTTCTTC. It yields the protein CASSFGTSVGEQFF.

The chain combines TRBV25-1 with TRBJ2-7; D perhaps matches TRBD2 (5 bases). The CDR3 covers 16 residues. V shed 2 bases and J shed 6 bases, with 20 bases lying between them. Germline CDR1 is MGHDK and CDR2 is SYGVNS. The CDR3 loop reads CASSEPPGRESGEQYF. The CDR3, as DNA: TGTGCCAGCAGTGAACCTCCGGGTCGGGAATCTGGCGAGCAGTACTTC.